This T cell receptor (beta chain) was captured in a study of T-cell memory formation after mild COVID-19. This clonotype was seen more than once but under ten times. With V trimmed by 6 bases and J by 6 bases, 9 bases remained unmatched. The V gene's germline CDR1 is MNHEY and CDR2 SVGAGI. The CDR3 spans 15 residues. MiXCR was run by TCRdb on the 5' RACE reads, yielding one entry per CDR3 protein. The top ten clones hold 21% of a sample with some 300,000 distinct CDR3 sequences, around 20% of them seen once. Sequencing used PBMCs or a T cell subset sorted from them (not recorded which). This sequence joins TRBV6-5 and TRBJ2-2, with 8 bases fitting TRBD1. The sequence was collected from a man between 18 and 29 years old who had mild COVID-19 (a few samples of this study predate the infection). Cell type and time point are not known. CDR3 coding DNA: TGTGCCAGCAGCTACGTAGACAGGGGAGCCGGGGAGCTGTTTTTT. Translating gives CASSYVDRGAGELFF.